This paragraph reports one T cell receptor beta chain. This specimen comes from a study of blood T cell repertoires in COVID-19. In the study's own analysis: By means of reference gene primer amplification, nucleated cell counts were estimated. Clones were read by immunoSEQ multiplex PCR, and TCRdb kept only the in-frame ones, dropping some. V, J and clone size are those of that table, while D and trimming were read from the DNA. The table lists approximately 79,000 clones, about 85% of them singletons. Trimming removed 6 bases from V and 7 bases from J; junction bases left unmatched: 5. The germline CDR1 and CDR2 sequences are MNHEY and SVGAGI. This CDR3 contains 13 residues.

Sequencing used peripheral blood. The V gene is TRBV6-5, the J gene TRBJ2-1, with 8 bases fitting TRBD1. The source is a man in his fifties or sixties with COVID-19, enrolled during active disease. The CDR3 here is CASRRTGKNEQFF. DNA of the CDR3: TGTGCCAGCAGGAGGACAGGGAAGAATGAGCAGTTCTTC.